This is a list of T cell receptor beta chains from one sample in a study of blood T cell repertoires in COVID-19. The protocol was immunoSEQ multiplex PCR, while the TCRdb copy is restricted to in-frame clones and leaves out a portion. This sample has 45,000 to 55,000 clones; approximately 90% occur once, and the top ten carry around 8.3%. The specimen sequenced was peripheral blood. These TCRs come from a woman between 40 and 55 years old with active COVID-19. The CDR3 runs from the conserved cysteine through the conserved F or W. The D gene is left open where the match is weak. Not all rows give a size; the values are once, few, many and, for expanded clones, a class.

clone size,V gene,D gene,J gene,CDR3 protein,CDR3 DNA
-,TRBV3-1/TRBV3-2,-,TRBJ2-2,CASSSAGRPGELFF,TGTGCCAGCAGCTCGGCGGGTCGACCCGGGGAGCTGTTTTTT
-,TRBV6-5,TRBD2,TRBJ2-7,CASTRSGGGEQYF,TGTGCCAGCACTCGAAGCGGGGGGGGCGAGCAGTACTTC
-,TRBV12-3/TRBV12-4,-,TRBJ1-5,CASSLQGDQPQHF,TGTGCCAGCAGTCTACAGGGAGATCAGCCCCAGCATTTT
-,TRBV2,-,TRBJ1-1,CASSDSTFNTEAFF,TGTGCCAGCAGTGATTCGACTTTTAACACTGAAGCTTTCTTT
few,TRBV12-3/TRBV12-4,-,TRBJ1-1,CASSLQGNTEAFF,TGTGCCAGCAGTTTACAGGGGAACACTGAAGCTTTCTTT
-,TRBV11-3,-,TRBJ2-1,CASSPGGPGNEQFF,TGTGCCAGCAGCCCAGGGGGGCCGGGAAATGAGCAGTTCTTC
-,TRBV19,-,TRBJ2-7,CASSSYAAGENYEQYF,TGTGCCAGTAGTAGCTACGCGGCAGGGGAAAACTACGAGCAGTACTTC
-,TRBV4-1,TRBD2,TRBJ2-3,CASSQLIASGGTSTDTQYF,TGCGCCAGCAGCCAATTGATCGCTAGCGGGGGGACAAGCACAGATACGCAGTATTTT
-,TRBV18,TRBD2,TRBJ2-7,CASSPTSGGASSEQYF,TGTGCCAGCTCACCAACTAGCGGGGGGGCCAGTAGCGAGCAGTACTTC
-,TRBV7-8,TRBD1,TRBJ2-5,CASSFGTGGWQETQYF,TGTGCCAGCAGCTTTGGGACAGGGGGCTGGCAAGAGACCCAGTACTTC
-,TRBV6-5,-,TRBJ1-2,CASSYRRVGGYTF,TGTGCCAGCAGTTACAGGAGGGTCGGAGGCTACACCTTC
-,TRBV6-5,TRBD2,TRBJ2-7,CASRGGWEAWNEQYF,TGTGCCAGCAGGGGGGGGTGGGAGGCTTGGAACGAGCAGTACTTC
-,TRBV19,TRBD1,TRBJ2-2,CASSIEGTEYTGELFF,TGTGCCAGTAGTATAGAGGGGACAGAATACACCGGGGAGCTGTTTTTT
-,TRBV29-1,TRBD1,TRBJ1-5,CSVVTGQGGNQPQHF,TGCAGCGTTGTAACTGGACAGGGTGGCAATCAGCCCCAGCATTTT
-,TRBV7-2,TRBD1,TRBJ2-2,CASRPQGAAGELFF,TGTGCCAGCAGACCACAGGGGGCTGCCGGGGAGCTGTTTTTT
-,TRBV4-3,-,TRBJ2-3,CASSQGGGEHTQYF,TGCGCCAGCAGCCAAGGAGGCGGGGAACATACGCAGTATTTT
-,TRBV13,TRBD2,TRBJ2-5,CASSIRPGGPWQETQYF,TGTGCCAGCAGCATTAGGCCGGGGGGGCCTTGGCAAGAGACCCAGTACTTC
-,TRBV18,-,TRBJ1-5,CASSLLGGQPQHF,TGTGCCAGCTCACTGTTAGGGGGTCAGCCCCAGCATTTT
-,TRBV5-1,TRBD2,TRBJ2-1,CASSLGTSGGYNEQFF,TGCGCCAGCAGCTTGGGGACTAGCGGGGGGTACAATGAGCAGTTCTTC
-,TRBV5-1,-,TRBJ1-1,CASSLEPGQSEAFF,TGCGCCAGCAGCTTGGAGCCGGGTCAGAGTGAAGCTTTCTTT
once,TRBV2,-,TRBJ2-7,CATQGGGGRYEQYF,TGTGCCACCCAAGGTGGGGGGGGGCGCTACGAGCAGTACTTC
-,TRBV7-3,-,TRBJ2-5,CASSPLSSTETQYF,TGTGCCAGCAGCCCCCTGTCCAGTACCGAGACCCAGTACTTC
-,TRBV6-5,-,TRBJ1-1,CASTSGGTNTEAFF,TGTGCCAGCACCAGCGGGGGAACGAACACTGAAGCTTTCTTT
-,TRBV5-1,TRBD2,TRBJ2-7,CASSSEGEGRSTYEQYF,TGCGCCAGCAGCTCCGAAGGGGAGGGAAGGAGTACCTACGAGCAGTACTTC
-,TRBV6-6,-,TRBJ1-1,CASSYPHSDTEAFF,TGTGCCAGCAGTTACCCCCATTCGGACACTGAAGCTTTCTTT
-,TRBV12-3/TRBV12-4,-,TRBJ2-1,CASSPDRSGQFF,TGTGCCAGCAGCCCCGACAGGAGTGGGCAGTTCTTC
-,TRBV5-5,-,TRBJ2-4,CASSGDWADKNIQYF,TGTGCCAGCAGCGGGGACTGGGCCGACAAAAACATTCAGTACTTC
-,TRBV10-3,-,TRBJ2-3,CAISSGGEVQYF,TGTGCCATCAGTTCTGGCGGGGAGGTGCAGTATTTT
once,TRBV5-4,-,TRBJ1-5,CASSLGGDQPQHF,TGTGCCAGCAGCCTTGGAGGGGATCAGCCCCAGCATTTT
-,TRBV7-9,-,TRBJ2-7,CASSLALPPRDLEQYF,TGTGCCAGCAGCTTAGCGCTGCCCCCTCGGGATCTCGAGCAGTACTTC
-,TRBV11-2,TRBD2,TRBJ2-5,CASSLGTSGDPEETQYF,TGTGCCAGCAGCCTCGGGACTAGCGGGGACCCAGAGGAGACCCAGTACTTC
-,TRBV12-5,-,TRBJ2-3,CASGPPSADTQYF,TGTGCTAGTGGACCCCCTAGCGCAGATACGCAGTATTTT
-,TRBV19,TRBD1,TRBJ1-4,CASSAQTGPNEKLFF,TGTGCCAGTAGTGCTCAGACAGGGCCTAATGAAAAACTGTTTTTT
few,TRBV6-2/TRBV6-3,TRBD1,TRBJ1-5,CASSFIPTGANQPQHF,TGTGCCAGCAGTTTTATCCCCACAGGGGCGAATCAGCCCCAGCATTTT
few,TRBV12-3/TRBV12-4,-,TRBJ1-2,CASSRVASYGYTF,TGTGCCAGCAGTCGCGTCGCCTCCTATGGCTACACCTTC
-,TRBV19,-,TRBJ1-5,CASSTDRNQPQHF,TGTGCCAGTAGTACCGATAGAAATCAGCCCCAGCATTTT
-,TRBV5-5,TRBD2,TRBJ2-1,CASSRLAGGNNEQFF,TGTGCCAGCAGCCGGCTAGCGGGGGGGAACAATGAGCAGTTCTTC
-,TRBV7-9,TRBD1,TRBJ1-1,CASSPHRTGPGGLDTEAFF,TGTGCCAGCAGCCCCCACAGGACAGGGCCCGGGGGTCTTGACACTGAAGCTTTCTTT
-,TRBV5-8,-,TRBJ1-4,CASSLVLGWRVDNEKLFF,TGTGCCAGCAGCTTGGTCTTGGGTTGGAGGGTCGACAATGAAAAACTGTTTTTT
-,TRBV19,-,TRBJ2-2,CASSAPGLSNTGELFF,TGTGCCAGTAGTGCCCCGGGACTTTCGAACACCGGGGAGCTGTTTTTT
-,TRBV6-5,-,TRBJ1-1,CASPWEGEAFF,TGTGCCAGCCCTTGGGAGGGTGAAGCTTTCTTT
-,TRBV9,TRBD1,TRBJ2-7,CASSVDEGAEEQYF,TGTGCCAGCAGCGTAGATGAGGGGGCAGAAGAGCAGTACTTC